These 30 T cell receptor beta chains share one sample of origin, sequenced in a study of beta chain features in type 1 diabetes. Findings of the study overall: All four CD4+ subsets of Type 1 diabetes patients contained TCRB CDR3s that were moderately but significantly shorter.

Investigators reverse transcribed all isolated RNA, so they sequenced expressed TCRB transcripts. Measured with immunoSEQ multiplex PCR; TCRdb has only the in-frame clones, and not every one. The sample records 200,000 to 250,000 clones, approximately 15% being singletons. Antigens of these TCRs are unknown. The source material was naive CD4+ T cells from blood. The receptors stem from a young man with type 1 diabetes.

V usage is TRBV13 and J usage is TRBJ2-1, with 9 bases matching TRBD2. J gave up 6 bases and V 1 base, and 7 bases lay outside the gene matches. Germline assignment: CDR1 PRHDT and CDR2 FYEKMQ (reference sequence). The CDR3 consists of 16 residues. The CDR3 sequence: CASSLEGLAGSNEQFF. CDR3 DNA sequence: TGTGCCAGCAGCTTAGAAGGGCTAGCGGGATCCAATGAGCAGTTCTTC.

This chain connects TRBV30 to TRBJ1-1, with D unresolved. V was cut by 3 bases and J by 0 bases, with 8 bases left in between. The CDR3 is 13 amino acids. CDR1 is GTSNPN, CDR2 SVGIG, per germline (reference sequence). The CDR3 here is CAWRTEMNTEAFF. The CDR3 nucleotides are TGTGCCTGGAGGACGGAGATGAACACTGAAGCTTTCTTT.

The chain has TRBV6-1 and TRBJ1-1; D is perhaps TRBD1 (6 bases). The CDR3 loop spans 12 amino acids. Germline V gene lookup returns CDR1 MNHNS and CDR2 SASEGT. V gave up 11 bases and J gave up 1 base, with 11 bases separating them. The CDR3 coding sequence is TGTGCCGCCCGGGACAAGAACACTGAAGCTTTCTTT. This sequence encodes CAARDKNTEAFF.

This chain uses TRBV18 with TRBJ2-7, with TRBD1 as a possible D gene (6 bases). Trimming removed 6 bases from V and 3 bases from J, with 15 bases in between. The germline V gene encodes CDR1 KGHSH and CDR2 LQKENI. The CDR3 length is 14 residues. The DNA of the CDR3 is TGTGCCAGCTCCCTAGCTGAGGGGGACTACGAGCAGTACTTC. Protein sequence: CASSLAEGDYEQYF.

The chain has TRBV5-6 and TRBJ2-4; D may be TRBD1 (7 bases). Looked up from germline, CDR1 is SGHDT and CDR2 is YYEEEE. V lost 4 bases, J lost 9 bases, and 14 bases lay in between. CDR3 length: 13 amino acids. CDR3 DNA sequence: TGTGCCAGCAGCCGAGTGCAGGGGGGCATTCAGTACTTC. Protein: CASSRVQGGIQYF. Full variable domain (outside the CDR3, taken from reference TRBV5-6 and TRBJ2-4): DAGVTQSPTHLIKTRGQQVTLRCSPKSGHDTVSWYQQALGQGPQFIFQYYEEEERQRGNFPDRFSGHQFPNYSSELNVNALLLGDSALYLCASSRVQGGIQYFGAGTRLSVL.

This clone has just a few counts. The chain has TRBV5-4 and TRBJ2-1; TRBD2 aligns across 8 bases. CDR3 length: 15 amino acids. The V segment lost 0 bases and the J segment 4 bases; nucleotides outside the gene matches: 3. Germline CDR1 and CDR2: SGHNT and YYREEE (reference sequence). CDR3 sequence reads: CASSLDAGGYNEQFF. Here the CDR3 DNA reads TGTGCCAGCAGCTTGGACGCGGGGGGTTACAATGAGCAGTTCTTC.

The rearrangement joins TRBV29-1 to TRBJ2-1, with TRBD1 matching over 9 bases. Germline CDR1 reads SQVTM; CDR2 reads ANQGSEA. Germline trimming cut 3 bases from V and 6 bases from J; bases unmatched to any gene: 9. This CDR3 contains 15 residues. Written as DNA, the CDR3 is TGCAGCGTTGAGATTTGGGGACAGGGCCTCAATGAGCAGTTCTTC. Its translation: CSVEIWGQGLNEQFF.

This chain uses TRBV6-5 with TRBJ2-2; tentative D call: TRBD2 (5 bases). Looked up from germline, CDR1 is MNHEY and CDR2 is SVGAGI. CDR3 length: 12 amino acids. V lost 7 bases and J lost 5, with 8 bases in between. This CDR3 is CASKLATGELFF. The CDR3 DNA reads as TGTGCCAGCAAGTTAGCGACCGGGGAGCTGTTTTTT.

V usage is TRBV5-1 and J usage is TRBJ2-1, with 7 bases that match TRBD1. J was trimmed by 5 bases and V by 4 bases; bases with no gene match: 6. CDR3 size: 14 residues. Germline V gene data show CDR1 as SGHRS and CDR2 as YFSETQ. CDR3 sequence (DNA): TGCGCCAGCAGCCTACAGGGGACGCACAATGAGCAGTTCTTC. Translation: CASSLQGTHNEQFF. Looking up the rest from reference TRBV5-1 and TRBJ2-1 gives the full variable domain: KAGVTQTPRYLIKTRGQQVTLSCSPISGHRSVSWYQQTPGQGLQFLFEYFSETQRNKGNFPGRFSGRQFSNSRSEMNVSTLELGDSALYLCASSLQGTHNEQFFGPGTRLTVL.

This chain connects TRBV5-6 to TRBJ2-5; a weak D match, TRBD2 (5 bases). The CDR3 is 14 amino acids. With 0 bases removed from V and 6 bases from J, the gap between germline ends came to 12 bases. CDR1 and CDR2 (germline): SGHDT, YYEEEE. The CDR3 loop reads CASSLAGVLKTQYF. Written as DNA, the CDR3 is TGTGCCAGCAGCTTGGCCGGGGTTCTGAAGACCCAGTACTTC.

There are a few counts of this clone. The rearrangement links TRBV29-1 to TRBJ2-3, with TRBD2 matching 9 bases. The V gene's germline CDR1 is SQVTM and CDR2 ANQGSEA. The CDR3 has 14 residues. V lost 4 bases to trimming and J lost 2 bases; unmatched junction nucleotides: 4. The CDR3 spells CSVGGRDNTDTQYF. CDR3 nucleotide sequence: TGCAGCGTTGGCGGGAGGGATAACACAGATACGCAGTATTTT.

The V gene is TRBV6-5, the J gene TRBJ2-5; D gene ambiguous. Germline V gene data show CDR1 as MNHEY and CDR2 as SVGAGI. Trimming pared 2 bases from V and 7 bases from J, leaving 8 bases between. The CDR3 consists of 12 residues. CDR3 nucleotide sequence: TGTGCCAGCAGTTACGACGACTGGACCCAGTACTTC. It encodes CASSYDDWTQYF.

The V call is TRBV29-1, the J call TRBJ2-1; 9 nucleotides match TRBD1. Germline trimming cut 7 bases from V and 7 bases from J; bases unmatched to any gene: 8. Germline lookup yields CDR1 SQVTM and CDR2 ANQGSEA. The CDR3 totals 13 residues. CDR3 amino acids: CSGGQGQDNEQFF. CDR3 DNA: TGCAGCGGGGGACAGGGCCAGGATAATGAGCAGTTCTTC.

This clone showed up just a few times. The CDR3 protein is CAWAPGQLWGANVLTF. The CDR3 DNA is TGTGCCTGGGCACCGGGACAATTATGGGGGGCCAACGTCCTGACTTTC. This chain connects TRBV30 to TRBJ2-6, with D perhaps matching TRBD1 (6 bases). The germline V and J ends were trimmed by 5 bases and 4 bases, with 18 bases remaining between them. Looked up from germline, CDR1 is GTSNPN and CDR2 is SVGIG (reference sequence). The CDR3 is made up of 16 amino acids.

The chain carries TRBV5-4 and TRBJ2-1, with D possibly TRBD1 on 6 matching bases. V was pared by 5 bases and J by 5 bases, with 14 bases between. Germline-derived CDR1 and CDR2 are SGHNT and YYREEE (reference sequence). This CDR3 is built from 14 residues. The CDR3 region is CASRDGQINNEQFF. CDR3 coding DNA: TGTGCCAGCAGGGACGGACAGATCAACAATGAGCAGTTCTTC. Combining the CDR3 with reference TRBV5-4 and TRBJ2-1 gives the whole variable domain ETGVTQSPTHLIKTRGQQVTLRCSSQSGHNTVSWYQQALGQGPQFIFQYYREEENGRGNFPPRFSGLQFPNYSSELNVNALELDDSALYLCASRDGQINNEQFFGPGTRLTVL.

This clone was seen a few times. The gene calls are TRBV9 and TRBJ1-1; D possibly corresponds to TRBD1 (5 bases). Germline-derived CDR1 and CDR2 are SGDLS and YYNGEE. The V end lost 0 bases, the J end lost 3 bases, and 9 bases lay between the germline ends. This CDR3 is 14 amino acids long. The CDR3 bases are TGTGCCAGCAGCGTAGTACAGGTCGACACTGAAGCTTTCTTT. Translating it yields CASSVVQVDTEAFF.

The chain carries TRBV5-1 and TRBJ2-1; TRBD1 agrees at 9 bases. The CDR3 totals 14 residues. In germline, CDR1 is SGHRS, CDR2 YFSETQ. Losses at the gene ends were 5 bases for V and 4 bases for J; bases not matched to a gene: 4. CDR3 DNA sequence: TGCGCCAGCAGTGGGGGACAGGGTTACAATGAGCAGTTCTTC. Amino acids: CASSGGQGYNEQFF.

This clone has more than one count but fewer than ten. The CDR3 here is CASSFPGMNTEAFF. DNA for the CDR3: TGTGCCAGCAGCTTTCCGGGGATGAACACTGAAGCTTTCTTT. The chain joins TRBV11-2 to TRBJ1-1; D not certain. The CDR3 has 14 residues. The ends were cut back, 3 bases at V and 0 bases at J, with 8 bases in the middle. Germline CDR1 and CDR2: SGHAT and FQNNGV. The variable domain in full, completed from reference TRBV11-2 and TRBJ1-1, reads EAGVAQSPRYKIIEKRQSVAFWCNPISGHATLYWYQQILGQGPKLLIQFQNNGVVDDSQLPKDRFSAERLKGVDSTLKIQPAKLEDSAVYLCASSFPGMNTEAFFGQGTRLTVV.

There are a few counts of this clone. The gene calls are TRBV19 and TRBJ1-1; 7 nucleotides agree with TRBD1. CDR1 is LNHDA, CDR2 SQIVND, per germline (reference sequence). This CDR3 spans 14 amino acids. After removal of 6 bases from V and 3 bases from J, the junction contained 7 bases not matched to a gene. Here the CDR3 DNA reads TGTGCCAGTAGCACGGGACAGCCGCACACTGAAGCTTTCTTT. Protein: CASSTGQPHTEAFF.

CDR3 bases: TGTGCCAGCAGCTTATCCCAGGGACAGACCTACGAGCAGTACTTC. Protein sequence: CASSLSQGQTYEQYF. The genes are TRBV11-2 and TRBJ2-7; 7 bases agree with TRBD1. The CDR3 sequence is 15 residues long. In germline, CDR1 is SGHAT, CDR2 FQNNGV. Losses at the gene ends were 2 bases for V and 2 bases for J; bases not matched to a gene: 6. The whole variable domain, remainder taken from reference TRBV11-2 and TRBJ2-7, is EAGVAQSPRYKIIEKRQSVAFWCNPISGHATLYWYQQILGQGPKLLIQFQNNGVVDDSQLPKDRFSAERLKGVDSTLKIQPAKLEDSAVYLCASSLSQGQTYEQYFGPGTRLTVT.

This clone was seen a few times. The V and J genes are TRBV5-1 and TRBJ2-7, with 12 bases fitting TRBD2. Trimming took 5 bases from V and 2 from J; bases not matched to a gene: 2. The CDR3 is made up of 14 amino acids. Looked up from germline, CDR1 is SGHRS and CDR2 is YFSETQ. CDR3 nucleotide sequence: TGCGCCAGCAGGAGGACTAGCGGGGCCTACGAGCAGTACTTC. It yields the protein CASRRTSGAYEQYF.

This sequence joins TRBV5-6 and TRBJ1-1; D gene unclear. V was clipped by 3 bases and J by 5 bases, with 8 bases between them. The germline gives CDR1 SGHDT, CDR2 YYEEEE. This CDR3 has 12 amino acids. This chain's CDR3 is CASSSRGTEAFF. The CDR3 bases are TGTGCCAGCAGCTCTAGAGGTACTGAAGCTTTCTTT. Full variable domain (missing parts from reference TRBV5-6 and TRBJ1-1): DAGVTQSPTHLIKTRGQQVTLRCSPKSGHDTVSWYQQALGQGPQFIFQYYEEEERQRGNFPDRFSGHQFPNYSSELNVNALLLGDSALYLCASSSRGTEAFFGQGTRLTVV.

This clone has a handful of counts. The chain carries TRBV28 and TRBJ1-1, with D possibly matching TRBD1 (6 bases). Between the trimmed V and J ends, which lost 6 bases and 3 bases, there was a span of 8 bases. CDR3 length: 12 amino acids. Germline CDR1 MDHEN, CDR2 SYDVKM. CDR3 residues: CASSTGHTEAFF. The CDR3 DNA follows: TGTGCCAGCAGCACAGGGCACACTGAAGCTTTCTTT.

This chain links TRBV15 with TRBJ2-5, with 12 bases that match TRBD2. The CDR3 loop spans 17 amino acids. Trimming at V came to 0 bases and at J to 5 bases, leaving 7 bases not matched to a gene. CDR1 is LNHNV and CDR2 is YYDKDF in the germline V gene (reference sequence). The DNA for the CDR3 is TGTGCCACCAGCAGAGATTGGGCTAGCGGGGGGGAGGAGACCCAGTACTTC. The encoded protein is CATSRDWASGGEETQYF.

The chain links TRBV30 to TRBJ1-2; D remains unclear. Germline V lookup: CDR1 GTSNPN, CDR2 SVGIG (reference sequence). V was cut by 0 bases and J by 8 bases, with 16 bases left in between. This CDR3 contains 14 residues. The CDR3 spells CAWSVYSSINGYTF. The CDR3 coding sequence is TGTGCCTGGAGTGTTTACTCCTCTATAAACGGCTACACCTTC. The variable domain in full, completed from reference TRBV30 and TRBJ1-2, reads SQTIHQWPATLVQPVGSPLSLECTVEGTSNPNLYWYRQAAGRGLQLLFYSVGIGQISSEVPQNLSASRPQDRQFILSSKKLLLSDSGFYLCAWSVYSSINGYTFGSGTRLTVV.

This chain uses TRBV28 with TRBJ1-2; D is possibly TRBD1 (5 bases). The germline gives CDR1 MDHEN, CDR2 SYDVKM. Trimming removed 2 bases from V and 4 bases from J, with 14 bases in between. This CDR3 region has 15 residues. This chain's CDR3 is CASSLPPGQGYGYTF. The CDR3 region has the DNA TGTGCCAGCAGTTTACCGCCCGGGCAGGGCTATGGCTACACCTTC.

The genes are TRBV7-6 and TRBJ2-5, with 9 bases identical to TRBD2. V lost 2 bases and J lost 5; bases outside the gene matches: 6. The germline V gene has CDR1 SGHVS and CDR2 FNYEAQ. The CDR3 totals 15 residues. Written as DNA, the CDR3 is TGTGCCAGCAGCTTAAGGGTCGGACTAGCGGAGACCCAGTACTTC. As protein: CASSLRVGLAETQYF.

The chain recombines TRBV4-1 with TRBJ1-5; 7 positions agree with TRBD1. Germline assignment: CDR1 MGHRA and CDR2 YSYEKL. This CDR3 has 16 residues. V shed 0 bases, J shed 7 bases, and the junction held 9 bases outside the gene matches. The CDR3 coding sequence is TGCGCCAGCAGCCAAGATGGAGAGGGGGCTTTGCAGCCCCAGCATTTT. Amino acids: CASSQDGEGALQPQHF.

The chain joins TRBV5-1 to TRBJ1-1, with a possible D match to TRBD1 (5 bases). The germline V gene has CDR1 SGHRS and CDR2 YFSETQ. There are 14 residues in the CDR3. Trimming removed 4 bases from V and 1 base from J, with 11 bases in between. The CDR3 sequence is CASSGGGSNTEAFF. CDR3 bases: TGCGCCAGCAGCGGGGGGGGATCGAACACTGAAGCTTTCTTT.

The gene calls are TRBV29-1 and TRBJ1-3; TRBD1 might be the D (5 bases). The CDR3 is 16 amino acids. Per germline, CDR1 SQVTM and CDR2 ANQGSEA. Between the trimmed V and J ends, which lost 2 bases and 0 bases, there was a span of 14 bases. In DNA form, the CDR3 reads TGCAGCGTTGAAAGTACGACAGCCTTCTCTGGAAACACCATATATTTT. Translating it yields CSVESTTAFSGNTIYF. The full variable domain, completed using reference TRBV29-1 and TRBJ1-3, is SAVISQKPSRDICQRGTSLTIQCQVDSQVTMMFWYRQQPGQSLTLIATANQGSEATYESGFVIDKFPISRPNLTFSTLTVSNMSPEDSSIYLCSVESTTAFSGNTIYFGEGSWLTVV.